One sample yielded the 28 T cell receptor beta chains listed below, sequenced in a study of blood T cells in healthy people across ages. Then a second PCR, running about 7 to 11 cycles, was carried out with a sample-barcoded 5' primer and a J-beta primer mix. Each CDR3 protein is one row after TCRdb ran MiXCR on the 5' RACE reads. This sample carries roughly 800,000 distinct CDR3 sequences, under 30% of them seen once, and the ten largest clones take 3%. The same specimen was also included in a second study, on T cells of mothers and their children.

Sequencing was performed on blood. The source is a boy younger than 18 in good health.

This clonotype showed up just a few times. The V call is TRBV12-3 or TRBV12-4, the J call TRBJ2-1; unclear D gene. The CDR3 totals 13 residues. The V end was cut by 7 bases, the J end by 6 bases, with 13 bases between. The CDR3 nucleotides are TGTGCCAGCACCAATTGGGGTGTCAATGAGCAGTTCTTC. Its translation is CASTNWGVNEQFF.

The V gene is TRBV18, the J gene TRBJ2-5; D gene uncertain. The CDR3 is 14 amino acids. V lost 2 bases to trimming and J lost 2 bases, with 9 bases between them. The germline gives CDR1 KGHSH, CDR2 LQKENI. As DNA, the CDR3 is TGTGCCAGCTCACCATCAGAAGTTCAAGAGACCCAGTACTTC. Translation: CASSPSEVQETQYF.

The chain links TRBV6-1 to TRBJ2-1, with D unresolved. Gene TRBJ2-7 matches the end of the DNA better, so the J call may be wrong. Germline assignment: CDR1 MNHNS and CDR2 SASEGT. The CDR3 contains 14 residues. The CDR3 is CASSEPSLGYEQYF. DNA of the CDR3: TGTGCCAGCAGTGAACCCTCCCTCGGTTACGAGCAGTACTTC.

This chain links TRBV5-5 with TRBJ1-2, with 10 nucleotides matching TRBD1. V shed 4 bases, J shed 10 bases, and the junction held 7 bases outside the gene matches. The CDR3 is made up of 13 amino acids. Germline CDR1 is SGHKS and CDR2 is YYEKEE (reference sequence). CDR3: CASSLRDRGLYTF. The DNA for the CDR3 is TGTGCCAGCAGCCTCCGGGACAGGGGTCTCTACACCTTC.

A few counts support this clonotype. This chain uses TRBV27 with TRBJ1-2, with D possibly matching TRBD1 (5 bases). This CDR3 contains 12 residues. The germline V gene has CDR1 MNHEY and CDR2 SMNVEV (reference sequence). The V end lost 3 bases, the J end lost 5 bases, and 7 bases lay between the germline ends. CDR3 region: CASSFKGYGYTF. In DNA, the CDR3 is TGTGCCAGCAGTTTCAAGGGGTATGGCTACACCTTC.

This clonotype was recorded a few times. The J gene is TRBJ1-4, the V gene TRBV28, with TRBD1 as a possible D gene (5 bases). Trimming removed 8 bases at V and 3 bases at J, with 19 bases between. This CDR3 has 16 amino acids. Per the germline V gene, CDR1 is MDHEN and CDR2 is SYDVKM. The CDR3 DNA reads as TGTGCCAGCCGACTGGTAGACGGGGGGGCTAATGAAAAACTGTTTTTT. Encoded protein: CASRLVDGGANEKLFF.

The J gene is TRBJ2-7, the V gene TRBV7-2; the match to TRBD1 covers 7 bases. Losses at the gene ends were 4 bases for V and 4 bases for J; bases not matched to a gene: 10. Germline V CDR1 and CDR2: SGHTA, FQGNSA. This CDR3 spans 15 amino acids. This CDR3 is CASSSNRDSPYEQYF. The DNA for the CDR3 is TGTGCCAGCAGCTCGAACCGGGACAGTCCATACGAGCAGTACTTC.

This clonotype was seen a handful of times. The CDR3 here is CASSLGTSGIQETQYF. The CDR3 DNA sequence: TGTGCCAGCAGCCTGGGGACTAGCGGGATACAAGAGACCCAGTACTTC. The chain couples TRBV7-8 to TRBJ2-5; 13 bases align to TRBD2. Germline CDR1 SGHVS, CDR2 FQNEAQ. The CDR3 has 16 residues. The ends lost 5 bases at V and 2 bases at J; junction bases unmatched: 5.

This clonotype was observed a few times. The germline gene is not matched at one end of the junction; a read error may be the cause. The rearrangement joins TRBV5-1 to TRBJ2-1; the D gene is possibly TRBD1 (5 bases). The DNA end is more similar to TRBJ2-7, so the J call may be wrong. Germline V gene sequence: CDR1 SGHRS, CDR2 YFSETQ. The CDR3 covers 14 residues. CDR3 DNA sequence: TGCGCCGGCAGCTCCCTGGCCAGGGTCGGCGAGCAGTACTTC. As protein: CAGSSLARVGEQYF.

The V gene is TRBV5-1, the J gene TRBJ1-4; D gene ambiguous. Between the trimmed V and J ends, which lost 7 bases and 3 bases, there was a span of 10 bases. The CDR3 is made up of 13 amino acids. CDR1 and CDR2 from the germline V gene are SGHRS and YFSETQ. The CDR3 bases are TGCGCCAGCCGCGAAAGCTCTAATGAAAAACTGTTTTTT. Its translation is CASRESSNEKLFF.

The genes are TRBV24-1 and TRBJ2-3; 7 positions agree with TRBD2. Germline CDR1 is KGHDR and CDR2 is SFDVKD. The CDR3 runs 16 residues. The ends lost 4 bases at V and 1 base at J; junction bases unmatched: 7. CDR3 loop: CATSDPGGRGTDTQYF. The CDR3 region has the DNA TGTGCCACCAGTGACCCCGGAGGGAGGGGCACAGATACGCAGTATTTT.

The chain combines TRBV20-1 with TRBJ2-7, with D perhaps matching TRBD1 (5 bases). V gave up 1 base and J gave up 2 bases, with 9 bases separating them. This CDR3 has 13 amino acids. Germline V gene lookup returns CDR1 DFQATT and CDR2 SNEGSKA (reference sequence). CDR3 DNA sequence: TGCAGTGCTAGAGGCGTCAGGGCCTACGAGCAGTACTTC. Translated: CSARGVRAYEQYF.

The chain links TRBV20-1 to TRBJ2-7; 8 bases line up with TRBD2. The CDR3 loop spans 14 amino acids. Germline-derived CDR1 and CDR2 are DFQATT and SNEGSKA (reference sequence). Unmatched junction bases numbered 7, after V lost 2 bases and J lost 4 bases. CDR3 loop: CSARSGGKAYEQYF. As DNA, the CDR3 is TGCAGTGCTAGATCGGGGGGGAAGGCATACGAGCAGTACTTC.

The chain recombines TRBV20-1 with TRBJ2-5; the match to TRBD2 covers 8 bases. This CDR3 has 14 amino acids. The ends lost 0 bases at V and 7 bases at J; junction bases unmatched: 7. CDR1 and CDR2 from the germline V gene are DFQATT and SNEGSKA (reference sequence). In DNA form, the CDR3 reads TGCAGTGCTAGAGAAAAGCGGGGGAGCGGGACCCAGTACTTC. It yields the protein CSAREKRGSGTQYF.

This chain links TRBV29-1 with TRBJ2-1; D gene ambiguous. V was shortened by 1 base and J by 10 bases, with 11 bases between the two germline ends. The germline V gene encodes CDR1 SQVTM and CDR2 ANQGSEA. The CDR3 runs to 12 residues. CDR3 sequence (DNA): TGCAGCGTTGAAGGCTTAGGGAACGAGCAGTTCTTC. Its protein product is CSVEGLGNEQFF.

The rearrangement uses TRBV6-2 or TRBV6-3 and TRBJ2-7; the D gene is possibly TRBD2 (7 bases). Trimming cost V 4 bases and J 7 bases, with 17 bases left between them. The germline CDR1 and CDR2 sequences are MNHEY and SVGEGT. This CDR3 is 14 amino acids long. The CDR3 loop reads CASSSLGGPLEQYF. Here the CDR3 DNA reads TGTGCCAGCAGTTCCTTGGGGGGGCCCTTGGAGCAGTACTTC.

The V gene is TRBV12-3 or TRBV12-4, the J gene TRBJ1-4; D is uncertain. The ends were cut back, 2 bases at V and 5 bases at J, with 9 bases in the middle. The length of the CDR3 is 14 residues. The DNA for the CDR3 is TGTGCCAGCAGTTTACGGCACGGCAATGAAAAACTGTTTTTT. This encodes CASSLRHGNEKLFF.

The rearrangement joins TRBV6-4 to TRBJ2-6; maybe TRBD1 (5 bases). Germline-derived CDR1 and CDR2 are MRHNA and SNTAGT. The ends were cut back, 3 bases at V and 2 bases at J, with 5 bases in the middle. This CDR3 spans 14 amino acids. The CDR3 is CASSEQAGANVLTF. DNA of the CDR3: TGTGCCAGCAGTGAACAGGCTGGGGCCAACGTCCTGACTTTC.

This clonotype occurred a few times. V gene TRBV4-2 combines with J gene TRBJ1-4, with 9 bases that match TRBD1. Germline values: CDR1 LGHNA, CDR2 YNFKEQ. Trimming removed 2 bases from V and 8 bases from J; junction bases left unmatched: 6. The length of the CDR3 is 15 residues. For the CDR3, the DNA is TGTGCCAGCAGCCAACGAACAGGGGGCGGCGAAAAACTGTTTTTT. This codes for CASSQRTGGGEKLFF.

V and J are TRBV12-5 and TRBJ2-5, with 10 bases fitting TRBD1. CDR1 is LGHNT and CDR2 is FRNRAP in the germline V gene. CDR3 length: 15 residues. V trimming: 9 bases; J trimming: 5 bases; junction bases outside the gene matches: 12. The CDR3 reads CASLGGDRGWETQYF. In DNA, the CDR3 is TGTGCTAGCCTGGGGGGGGACAGGGGCTGGGAGACCCAGTACTTC.

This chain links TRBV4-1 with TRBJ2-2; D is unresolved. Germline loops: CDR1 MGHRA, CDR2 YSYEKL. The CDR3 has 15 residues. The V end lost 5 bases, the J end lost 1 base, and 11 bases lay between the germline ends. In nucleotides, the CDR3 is TGCGCCAGCAGCTCGTCGACCGGGAACACCGGGGAGCTGTTTTTT. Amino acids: CASSSSTGNTGELFF.

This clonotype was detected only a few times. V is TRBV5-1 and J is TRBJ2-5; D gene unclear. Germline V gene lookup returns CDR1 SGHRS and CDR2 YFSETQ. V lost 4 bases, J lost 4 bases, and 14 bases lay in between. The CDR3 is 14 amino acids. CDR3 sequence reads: CASSLPSDAETQYF. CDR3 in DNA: TGCGCCAGCAGCCTCCCTTCGGACGCAGAGACCCAGTACTTC.

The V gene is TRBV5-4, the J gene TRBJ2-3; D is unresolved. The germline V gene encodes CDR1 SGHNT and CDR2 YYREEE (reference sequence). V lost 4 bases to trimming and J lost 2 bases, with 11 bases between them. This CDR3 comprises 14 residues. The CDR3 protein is CASSEASYTDTQYF. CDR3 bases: TGTGCCAGCAGCGAAGCATCGTACACAGATACGCAGTATTTT.

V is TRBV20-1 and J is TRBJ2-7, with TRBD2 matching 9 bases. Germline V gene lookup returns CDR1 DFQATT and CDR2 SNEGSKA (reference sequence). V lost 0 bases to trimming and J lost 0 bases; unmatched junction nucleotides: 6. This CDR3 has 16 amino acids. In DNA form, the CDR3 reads TGCAGTGCTAGAGAAACTAGCGGGTCCAGCTCCTACGAGCAGTACTTC. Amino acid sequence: CSARETSGSSSYEQYF.

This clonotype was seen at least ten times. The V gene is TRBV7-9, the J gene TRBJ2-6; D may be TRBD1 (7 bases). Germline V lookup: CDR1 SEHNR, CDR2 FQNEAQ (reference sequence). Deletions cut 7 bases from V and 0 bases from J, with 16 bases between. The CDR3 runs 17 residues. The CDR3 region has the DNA TGTGCCAGCATCCCCGCAGGGGGGATCTCTGGGGCCAACGTCCTGACTTTC. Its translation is CASIPAGGISGANVLTF.

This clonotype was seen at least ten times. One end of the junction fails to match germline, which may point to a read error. CDR3 nucleotides: TGTGCCAGCAGCTTAGGGGCGGGCCCCTACAATGAGCAGTTCTTC. This codes for CASSLGAGPYNEQFF. The chain couples TRBV5-1 to TRBJ2-1; D possibly matches TRBD1 or TRBD2 (5 bases each). Germline CDR1 reads SGHRS; CDR2 reads YFSETQ. CDR3 length: 15 residues.

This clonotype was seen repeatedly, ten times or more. The CDR3 is CASSSGLGGRSEQFF. The CDR3 DNA sequence: TGCGCCAGCAGCTCTGGACTAGGAGGTCGGAGTGAGCAGTTCTTC. The chain has TRBV5-1 and TRBJ2-1; 7 positions agree with TRBD2. Germline CDR1 is SGHRS and CDR2 is YFSETQ. CDR3 length: 15 amino acids. J gave up 9 bases and V 3 bases, and 12 bases lay outside the gene matches.

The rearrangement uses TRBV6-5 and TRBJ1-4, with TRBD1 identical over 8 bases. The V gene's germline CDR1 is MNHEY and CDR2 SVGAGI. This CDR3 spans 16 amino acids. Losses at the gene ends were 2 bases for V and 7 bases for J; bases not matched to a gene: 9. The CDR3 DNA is TGTGCCAGCAGTTACACTCGAGGGACAGGCCTTGAAAAACTGTTTTTT. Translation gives CASSYTRGTGLEKLFF.